Following are 17 T cell receptor beta chains from one sample sequenced in a study of tumor-infiltrating lymphocytes in primary liver carcinoma. Unsorted whole blood supplied the blood RNA, and germline DNA was isolated too. TCR beta cDNA came from about 0.55 ug total RNA, primed with a constant-region primer. Investigators got TCR beta libraries out of three nested multiplex PCR rounds, done with slightly modified ARM-PCR. TRBV1-TRBV30 forward primers paired with a C-beta reverse primer were used in the first two PCR rounds, which ran approximately 11 cycles each. Via MiXCR, TCRdb re-called the multiplex PCR reads, giving one row per CDR3 protein. The sample lists 250,000 to 350,000 distinct CDR3 sequences; approximately 54% were seen once. The sequencing input was peripheral blood. Every receptor here comes from a woman in her twenties or thirties with primary liver carcinoma and hepatitis B virus infection.

In regard to this clonotype: A much bigger clone sits one base away, suggesting this may be a read error. CDR3 nucleotides: TGCGCCAGCAGCACCCTATCAGGGATTCCCTATGGCTACACCTTC. Protein sequence: CASSTLSGIPYGYTF. The rearrangement links TRBV4-3 to TRBJ1-2; D is perhaps TRBD1 (5 bases). Germline values: CDR1 LGHNA, CDR2 YSLEER. This CDR3 has 15 residues. V lost 5 bases, J lost 4 bases, and 17 bases lay in between.

This clonotype was found once. With a much larger clone just one base away, this may be a read error. The rearrangement joins TRBV12-3 or TRBV12-4 to TRBJ2-1, with D perhaps matching TRBD1 or TRBD2 (5 bases each). This CDR3 is built from 13 residues. As DNA, the CDR3 is TGTGCCGGCAGGGACGGGACGTCTAATGAGCAGTTCTTC. This sequence encodes CAGRDGTSNEQFF.

Comments on this clonotype: No conserved phenylalanine or tryptophan is present at the end of the CDR3, so a read error is the likely explanation. This chain connects TRBV11-1 to TRBJ2-1, with TRBD2 identical over 9 bases. The CDR3 is made up of 15 amino acids. The germline gives CDR1 SGHAT, CDR2 FQDESV (reference sequence). CDR3 in amino acids: CSSSLEAGGLNEQFL. The CDR3 DNA follows: TGTTCCAGCAGCTTAGAAGCGGGAGGACTCAATGAGCAGTTCCTC.

This clonotype was detected only a few times. The J gene is TRBJ2-1, the V gene TRBV7-9; TRBD2 matches at 8 bases. J gave up 10 bases and V 8 bases, and 4 bases lay outside the gene matches. Germline CDR1 SEHNR, CDR2 FQNEAQ (reference sequence). The CDR3 loop spans 11 amino acids. CDR3 protein: CASPLAVEQFF. CDR3 bases: TGTGCCAGCCCACTAGCGGTCGAGCAGTTCTTC. Looking up the rest from reference TRBV7-9 and TRBJ2-1 gives the full variable domain: DTGVSQNPRHKITKRGQNVTFRCDPISEHNRLYWYRQTLGQGPEFLTYFQNEAQLEKSRLLSDRFSAERPKGSFSTLEIQRTEQGDSAMYLCASPLAVEQFFGPGTRLTVL.

CDR3 bases: TGTGCCAGCAGGGAAACAGGGGGTGCTGGAAACACCATATATTTT. The encoded protein is CASRETGGAGNTIYF. The chain uses TRBV6-5 and TRBJ1-3; 8 positions agree with TRBD1. With 6 bases clipped from V and 2 bases from J, the junction kept 6 bases outside the gene matches. The germline V gene has CDR1 MNHEY and CDR2 SVGAGI. This CDR3 has 15 residues.

V is TRBV12-3 or TRBV12-4 and J is TRBJ2-3; D is perhaps TRBD2 (5 bases). This CDR3 is built from 15 residues. Trimming pared 8 bases from V and 0 bases from J, leaving 15 bases between. The CDR3 sequence: CASGSGFSSTDTQYF. For the CDR3, the DNA is TGTGCCAGCGGTTCGGGGTTCTCTAGCACAGATACGCAGTATTTT.

On this clonotype itself: A much larger clone is a single base away; this may be a read error. The CDR3 sequence is CAISPEGGQGTLAGELFF. The CDR3 DNA sequence: TGTGCCATCAGTCCCGAGGGAGGACAGGGCACCTTAGCCGGGGAGCTGTTTTTT. The V call is TRBV6-1, the J call TRBJ2-2; 8 bases align to TRBD1. CDR3 length equals 18 residues. CDR1 and CDR2 from the germline V gene are MNHNS and SASEGT.

This clonotype was found many times. The CDR3, as DNA: TGTGCCAGCAGCTTTAGTCGACTAGCGGCCTTGGGTGAGCAGTTCTTC. It specifies CASSFSRLAALGEQFF. The V gene is TRBV11-2, the J gene TRBJ2-1; 9 bases align to TRBD2. Germline values: CDR1 SGHAT, CDR2 FQNNGV. The CDR3 is 16 residues long. V was clipped by 3 bases and J by 9 bases; unmatched bases: 12.

The chain recombines TRBV28 with TRBJ1-5; a possible D gene is TRBD1 (5 bases). Trimming took 7 bases from V and 5 from J, leaving 15 bases between them. Germline-derived CDR1 and CDR2 are MDHEN and SYDVKM. This CDR3 has 14 residues. CDR3 in DNA: TGTGCCAGCATGGAGCAGGGCGGTTATCAGCCCCAGCATTTT. Translated, it gives CASMEQGGYQPQHF. Full variable domain (outside the CDR3, taken from reference TRBV28 and TRBJ1-5): DVKVTQSSRYLVKRTGEKVFLECVQDMDHENMFWYRQDPGLGLRLIYFSYDVKMKEKGDIPEGYSVSREKKERFSLILESASTNQTSMYLCASMEQGGYQPQHFGDGTRLSIL.

This clonotype showed up just a few times. The chain employs TRBV4-2 and TRBJ2-3, with TRBD1 matching 7 bases. Germline V gene data show CDR1 as LGHNA and CDR2 as YNFKEQ. The junction had 9 bases not matched to a gene; V was cut back by 2 bases and J by 1 base. The CDR3 loop spans 17 amino acids. The CDR3 reads CASSQKDRADGTDTQYF. The CDR3 coding sequence is TGTGCCAGCAGCCAAAAAGACAGGGCTGATGGCACAGATACGCAGTATTTT.

The chain uses TRBV28 and TRBJ1-5; 11 bases agree with TRBD1. The CDR3 loop spans 14 amino acids. Looked up from germline, CDR1 is MDHEN and CDR2 is SYDVKM. Trimming removed 6 bases from V and 7 bases from J; junction bases left unmatched: 5. DNA of the CDR3: TGTGCCAGCAGCCTTGGACAGGGGGCACAGCCCCAGCATTTT. The encoded protein is CASSLGQGAQPQHF.

The chain couples TRBV11-2 to TRBJ2-7, with TRBD1 matching 10 bases. This CDR3 spans 17 amino acids. Germline V gene lookup returns CDR1 SGHAT and CDR2 FQNNGV. The junction had 15 bases not matched to a gene; V was cut back by 5 bases and J by 5 bases. CDR3 in amino acids: CASSHRGRGTGEHEQYF. CDR3 bases: TGTGCCAGCAGCCACAGGGGCCGAGGGACAGGGGAGCACGAGCAGTACTTC.

The chain uses TRBV12-3 or TRBV12-4 and TRBJ2-1, with TRBD1 matching over 11 bases. V was clipped by 8 bases and J by 9 bases; unmatched bases: 12. This CDR3 spans 15 amino acids. DNA of the CDR3: TGTGCCAGCGCCGTCGGGACAGGGGGTTCATTTGAGCAGTTCTTC. Protein: CASAVGTGGSFEQFF.

This clonotype was found a few times. The chain carries TRBV7-9 and TRBJ1-2; D is uncertain. CDR1 SEHNR and CDR2 FQNEAQ come from the germline V gene (reference sequence). The CDR3 contains 14 residues. The V end lost 1 base, the J end lost 6 bases, and 12 bases lay between the germline ends. CDR3 protein: CASSLELERDGYTF. CDR3 sequence (DNA): TGTGCCAGCAGCTTAGAGCTGGAAAGGGATGGCTACACCTTC.

With respect to this clonotype: A read error may explain this, as a much larger clone is one base away. The V and J genes are TRBV6-1 and TRBJ1-6; TRBD1 is a possible D gene (5 bases). The CDR3 loop spans 16 amino acids. V was shortened by 8 bases and J by 6 bases, with 20 bases between the two germline ends. CDR1 is MNHNS, CDR2 SASEGT, per germline. CDR3 nucleotides: TGTGCCAGCTATAGTCGTCGGCAGGGTCTTAATTCACCCCTCCACTTT. It codes for CASYSRRQGLNSPLHF.

A few counts support this clonotype. This rearrangement joins TRBV6-1 to TRBJ1-2; D gene unclear. The V gene lost 1 base and the J gene lost 4 bases, with 13 bases spanning the gap. The CDR3 consists of 15 residues. The V gene's germline CDR1 is MNHNS and CDR2 SASEGT. Here the CDR3 DNA reads TGTGCCAGCAGTGAAGTTAGGAGGGATCTCTATGGCTACACCTTC. This gives the protein CASSEVRRDLYGYTF.

CDR3 nucleotides: TGTGCCAGCATGTCGGGGGGGGAGGCCAACGTCCTGACTTTC. Its protein is CASMSGGEANVLTF. J is TRBJ2-6 and V is TRBV6-5, with TRBD2 matching over 8 bases. V was pared by 7 bases and J by 6 bases, with 5 bases of the junction left unmatched. This CDR3 is 14 amino acids long. Per the germline V gene, CDR1 is MNHEY and CDR2 is SVGAGI.